This TCR beta chain was documented in a study of a mutant IDH1 vaccine in newly diagnosed glioma. Time point indicated: week 23, last vaccination. Each dose delivered 300 ug of mutant IDH1 20-mer peptide subcutaneously with imiquimod. To note about this clone: Its antigen is not identified.

Germline V CDR1 and CDR2: SGHNT, YYREEE (reference sequence). This CDR3 contains 16 residues. Trimming cost V 4 bases and J 4 bases; bases outside gene matches: 8. Clones were read by immunoSEQ multiplex PCR, and TCRdb kept only the in-frame ones, dropping some. The top ten clones hold about 2.2% of a sample with about 81,000 clones, around 85% of them seen once. This sequence was found in a young man with glioma. Some clones in this sample may be carry-over from other donors' samples. The sequencing here drew on PBMCs, taken from a glioma patient whose treatment included an IDH1 peptide vaccine. V gene TRBV5-4 combines with J gene TRBJ1-3, with TRBD1 matching 10 bases. CDR3 protein: CASSTGLGQGGNTIYF. The CDR3 DNA sequence: TGTGCCAGCAGCACCGGTTTGGGACAGGGGGGAAACACCATATATTTT.